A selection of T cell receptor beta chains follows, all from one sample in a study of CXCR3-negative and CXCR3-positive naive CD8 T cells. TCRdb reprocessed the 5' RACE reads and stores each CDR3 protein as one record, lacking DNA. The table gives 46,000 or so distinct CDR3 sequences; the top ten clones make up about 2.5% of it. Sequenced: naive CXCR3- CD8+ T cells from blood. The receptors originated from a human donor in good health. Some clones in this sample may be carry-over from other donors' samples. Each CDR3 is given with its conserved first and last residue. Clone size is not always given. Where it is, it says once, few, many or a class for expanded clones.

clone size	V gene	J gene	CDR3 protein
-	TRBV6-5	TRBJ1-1	CASSASPTGNTEAFF
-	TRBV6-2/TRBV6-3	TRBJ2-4	CASFNGGAKNIQYF
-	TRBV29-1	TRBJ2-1	CSVDRAYNEQFF
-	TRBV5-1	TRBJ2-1	CASSYFSYNEQFF
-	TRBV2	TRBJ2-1	CASRRGGKDEQFF
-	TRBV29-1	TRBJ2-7	CSVESTGNTYEQYF
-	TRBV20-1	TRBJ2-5	CSAHPVEGDQETQYF
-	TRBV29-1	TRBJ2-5	CSVDGNNRQASQETQYF
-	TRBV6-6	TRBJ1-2	CASSLGQIYGYTF
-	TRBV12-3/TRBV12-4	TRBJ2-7	CASSSGLRQGEQYF
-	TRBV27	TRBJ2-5	CASSFRTAQETQYF
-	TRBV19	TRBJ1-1	CASADRMNTEAFF
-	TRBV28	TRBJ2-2	CASSLATQELFF
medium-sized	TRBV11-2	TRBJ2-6	CVEGRSISGANVLTF
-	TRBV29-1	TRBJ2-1	CSVLSGQGLFNEQFF
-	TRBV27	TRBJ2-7	CASSPIGTSGGVSYEQYF
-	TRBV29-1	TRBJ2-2	CSVELGNTGELFF
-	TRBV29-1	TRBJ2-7	CSVDRGLTGEQYF
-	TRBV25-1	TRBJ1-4	CASSEYFVGATNEKLFF
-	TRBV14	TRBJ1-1	CASSQLPGQGADTEAFF
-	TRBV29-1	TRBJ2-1	CSVEDGTSNNEQFF
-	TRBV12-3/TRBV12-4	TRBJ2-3	CASRTADTQYF
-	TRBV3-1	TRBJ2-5	CASSQEAGLAGETQYF
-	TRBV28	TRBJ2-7	CASSFGSSEQYF
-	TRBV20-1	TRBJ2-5	CSARREDLQETQYF
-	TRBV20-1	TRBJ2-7	CSARGGSPYEQYF
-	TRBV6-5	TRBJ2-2	CASSYSTGNGELFF
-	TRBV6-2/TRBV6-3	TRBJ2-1	CASRGFAGSSYNEQFF
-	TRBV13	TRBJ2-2	CASSLWGTHSGGSNTGELFF
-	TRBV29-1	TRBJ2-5	CSAYLQGGETQYF
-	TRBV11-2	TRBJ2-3	CASSPYFAGDTDTQYF
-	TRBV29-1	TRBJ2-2	CSVTWTSGKSPGELFF
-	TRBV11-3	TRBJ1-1	CASSPRGAPFGNTEAFF
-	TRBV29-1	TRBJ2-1	CSGILVGDNEQFF
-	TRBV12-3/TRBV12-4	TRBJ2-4	CASSFGPELAKNIQYF
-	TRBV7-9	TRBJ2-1	CASSPRTGGNEQFF
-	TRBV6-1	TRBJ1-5	CASAPRLDSNQPQHF
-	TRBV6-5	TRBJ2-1	CASSFSGGVEQFF
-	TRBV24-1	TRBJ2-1	CATSEGTGVYNEQFF
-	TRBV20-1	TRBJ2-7	CSAAPGAGGFFEQYF
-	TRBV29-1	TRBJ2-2	CSAGQERTGELFF
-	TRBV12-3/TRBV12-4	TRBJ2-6	CASSTGTGANVLTF
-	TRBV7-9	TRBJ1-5	CASSLAREAFSNQPQHF
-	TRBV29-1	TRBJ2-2	CSVSSGRDFTGELFF
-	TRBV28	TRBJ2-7	CASSHGTGYSYEQYF
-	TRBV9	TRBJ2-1	CASAGTSRNEQFF
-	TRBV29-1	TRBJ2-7	CSVVGLQGGDYEQYF
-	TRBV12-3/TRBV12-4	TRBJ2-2	CASRSRTRVYGELFF
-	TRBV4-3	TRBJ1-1	CASRGEGTTLNTEAFF
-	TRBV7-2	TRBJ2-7	CASSLRVYEQYF
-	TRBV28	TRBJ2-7	CASSHTTYEQYF
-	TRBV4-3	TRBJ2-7	CASSQSPGTGGYEQYF
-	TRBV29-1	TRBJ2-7	CSVVSDKGYEQYF